This T cell receptor beta chain is from a study of blood T cell repertoires in COVID-19. In the study's own analysis: Nucleated cell counts were estimated from reference gene primer amplification. The data were produced by immunoSEQ multiplex PCR, yet TCRdb's version contains in-frame clones alone and is incomplete. The V and J calls and clone size come from that table; D and trimming were worked out from the DNA. The table has under 250,000 clones, about 81% seen once. The CDR3 has 16 amino acids. Germline V gene lookup returns CDR1 LGHNA and CDR2 YSLEER. The V segment lost 0 bases and the J segment 8 bases; nucleotides outside the gene matches: 4.

Source material: peripheral blood. The V and J genes are TRBV4-3 and TRBJ2-4; 13 bases align to TRBD2. This TCR derives from an older woman with COVID-19, enrolled during active disease. This CDR3 is CASSQDWTSGSDIQYF. CDR3 nucleotides: TGCGCCAGCAGCCAAGACTGGACTAGCGGGAGTGACATTCAGTACTTC.